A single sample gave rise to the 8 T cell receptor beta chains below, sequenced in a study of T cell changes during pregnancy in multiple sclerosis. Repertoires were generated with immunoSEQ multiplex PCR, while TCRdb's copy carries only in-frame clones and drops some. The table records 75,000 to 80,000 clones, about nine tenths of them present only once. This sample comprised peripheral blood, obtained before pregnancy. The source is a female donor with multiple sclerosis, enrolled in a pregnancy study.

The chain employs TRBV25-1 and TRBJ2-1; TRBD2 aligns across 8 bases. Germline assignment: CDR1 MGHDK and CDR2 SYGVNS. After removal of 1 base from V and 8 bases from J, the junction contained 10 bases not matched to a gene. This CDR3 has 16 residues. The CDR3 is CASSELRGDGGDEQFF. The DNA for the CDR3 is TGTGCCAGCAGTGAATTGCGAGGGGACGGGGGGGATGAGCAGTTCTTC.

The CDR3 DNA reads as TGTGCCAGCAGTTCTACTTATGAGCAGTTCTTC. Translating it yields CASSSTYEQFF. The V gene is TRBV6-6, the J gene TRBJ2-1, with D hard to call. The germline V gene encodes CDR1 MNHNY and CDR2 SVGAGI (reference sequence). CDR3 length equals 11 residues. Trimming removed 4 bases at V and 8 bases at J, with 6 bases between.

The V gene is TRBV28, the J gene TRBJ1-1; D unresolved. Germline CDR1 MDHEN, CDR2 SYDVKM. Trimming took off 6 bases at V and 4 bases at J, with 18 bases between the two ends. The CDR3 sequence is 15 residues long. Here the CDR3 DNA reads TGTGCCAGCAGCAAATACCCTGAAGGAGGCACTGAAGCTTTCTTT. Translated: CASSKYPEGGTEAFF. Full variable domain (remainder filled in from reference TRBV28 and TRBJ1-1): DVKVTQSSRYLVKRTGEKVFLECVQDMDHENMFWYRQDPGLGLRLIYFSYDVKMKEKGDIPEGYSVSREKKERFSLILESASTNQTSMYLCASSKYPEGGTEAFFGQGTRLTVV.

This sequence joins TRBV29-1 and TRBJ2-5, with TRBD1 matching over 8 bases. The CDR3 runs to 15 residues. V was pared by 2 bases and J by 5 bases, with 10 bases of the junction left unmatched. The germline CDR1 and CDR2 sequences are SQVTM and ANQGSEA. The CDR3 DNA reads TGCAGCGTTGAAAGGCTACAGGGGGTTGGGGAGACCCAGTACTTC. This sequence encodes CSVERLQGVGETQYF. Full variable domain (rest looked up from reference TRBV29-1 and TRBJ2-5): SAVISQKPSRDICQRGTSLTIQCQVDSQVTMMFWYRQQPGQSLTLIATANQGSEATYESGFVIDKFPISRPNLTFSTLTVSNMSPEDSSIYLCSVERLQGVGETQYFGPGTRLLVL.

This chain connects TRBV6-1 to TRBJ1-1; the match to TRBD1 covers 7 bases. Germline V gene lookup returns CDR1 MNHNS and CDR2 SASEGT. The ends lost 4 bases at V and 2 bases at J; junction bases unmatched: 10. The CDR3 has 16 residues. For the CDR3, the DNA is TGTGCCAGCAGTGGTGCGACAGGGACTTTTAACACTGAAGCTTTCTTT. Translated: CASSGATGTFNTEAFF.

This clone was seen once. CDR3 sequence: CASSLLRSFKTYEQYF. The CDR3 DNA reads TGTGCCAGCAGTTTATTAAGGAGTTTCAAGACCTACGAGCAGTACTTC. The chain carries TRBV28 and TRBJ2-7, with unresolved D. Trimming took off 1 base at V and 2 bases at J, with 15 bases between the two ends. Germline V gene lookup returns CDR1 MDHEN and CDR2 SYDVKM. CDR3 length: 16 amino acids.

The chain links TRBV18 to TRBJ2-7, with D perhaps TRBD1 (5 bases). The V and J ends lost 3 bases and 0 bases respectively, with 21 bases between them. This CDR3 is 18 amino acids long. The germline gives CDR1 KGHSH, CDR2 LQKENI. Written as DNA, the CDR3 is TGTGCCAGCTCACCTATCAGGACACCCTTCTTGAGCTCCTACGAGCAGTACTTC. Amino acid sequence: CASSPIRTPFLSSYEQYF.

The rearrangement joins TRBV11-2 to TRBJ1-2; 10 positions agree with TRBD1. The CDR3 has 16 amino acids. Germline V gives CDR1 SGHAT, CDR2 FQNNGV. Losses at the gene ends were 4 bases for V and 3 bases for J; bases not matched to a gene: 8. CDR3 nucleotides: TGTGCCAGCAGCTCCGACAGGGGGCGCTGGTACTATGGCTACACCTTC. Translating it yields CASSSDRGRWYYGYTF.